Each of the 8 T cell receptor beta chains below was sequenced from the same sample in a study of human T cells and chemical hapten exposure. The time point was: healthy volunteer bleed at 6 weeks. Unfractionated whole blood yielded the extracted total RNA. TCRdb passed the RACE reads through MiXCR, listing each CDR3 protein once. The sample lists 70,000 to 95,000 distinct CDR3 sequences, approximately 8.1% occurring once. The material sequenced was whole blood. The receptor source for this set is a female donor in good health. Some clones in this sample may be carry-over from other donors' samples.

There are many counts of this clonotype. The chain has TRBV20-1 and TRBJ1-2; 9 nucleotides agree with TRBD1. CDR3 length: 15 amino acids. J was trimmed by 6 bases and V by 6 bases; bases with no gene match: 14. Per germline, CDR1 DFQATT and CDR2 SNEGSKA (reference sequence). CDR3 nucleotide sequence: TGCAGTGCCAAGTGGGGGGACAGGGACAGCAATGGCTACACCTTC. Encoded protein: CSAKWGDRDSNGYTF.

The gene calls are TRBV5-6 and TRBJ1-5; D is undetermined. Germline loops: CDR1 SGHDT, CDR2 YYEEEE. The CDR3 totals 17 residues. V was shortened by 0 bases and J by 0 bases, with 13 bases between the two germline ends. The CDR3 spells CASSLGAGALSNQPQHF. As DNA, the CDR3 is TGTGCCAGCAGCTTGGGGGCAGGAGCCCTTAGCAATCAGCCCCAGCATTTT.

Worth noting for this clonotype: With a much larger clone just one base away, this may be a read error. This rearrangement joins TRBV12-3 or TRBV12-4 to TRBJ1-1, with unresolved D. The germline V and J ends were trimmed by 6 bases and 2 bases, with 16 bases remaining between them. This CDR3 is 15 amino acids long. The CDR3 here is CASSNHGSFNTEAFF. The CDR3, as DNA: TGTGCCAGCAGCAACCACGGTTCTTTCAACACTGAAGCTTTCTTT.

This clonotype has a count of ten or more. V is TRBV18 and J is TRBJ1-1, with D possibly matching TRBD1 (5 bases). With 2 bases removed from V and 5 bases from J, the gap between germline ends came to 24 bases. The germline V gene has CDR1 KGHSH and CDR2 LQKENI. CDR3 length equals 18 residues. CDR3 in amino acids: CASSPYPPSAGSTTEAFF. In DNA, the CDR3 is TGTGCCAGCTCACCATATCCGCCGTCGGCAGGGAGCACGACTGAAGCTTTCTTT. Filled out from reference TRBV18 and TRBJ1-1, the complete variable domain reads NAGVMQNPRHLVRRRGQEARLRCSPMKGHSHVYWYRQLPEEGLKFMVYLQKENIIDESGMPKERFSAEFPKEGPSILRIQQVVRGDSAAYFCASSPYPPSAGSTTEAFFGQGTRLTVV.

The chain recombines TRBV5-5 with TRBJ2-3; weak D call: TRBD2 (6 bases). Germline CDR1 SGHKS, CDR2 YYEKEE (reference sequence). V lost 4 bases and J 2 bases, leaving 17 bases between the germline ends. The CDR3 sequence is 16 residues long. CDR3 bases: TGTGCCAGCAGCCAACTGACCGGGAGTCCCACAGATACGCAGTATTTT. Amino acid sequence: CASSQLTGSPTDTQYF. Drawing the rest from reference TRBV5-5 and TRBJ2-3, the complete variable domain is DAGVTQSPTHLIKTRGQQVTLRCSPISGHKSVSWYQQVLGQGPQFIFQYYEKEERGRGNFPDRFSARQFPNYSSELNVNALLLGDSALYLCASSQLTGSPTDTQYFGPGTRLTVL.

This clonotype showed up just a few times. DNA of the CDR3: TGTGCCAGCAGCCCCATGAGGAGCACAGATACGCAGTATTTT. This sequence encodes CASSPMRSTDTQYF. The genes are TRBV12-3 or TRBV12-4 and TRBJ2-3; D ambiguous. This CDR3 region has 14 residues. Trimming stripped 6 bases from V and 0 bases from J, with 10 bases between.

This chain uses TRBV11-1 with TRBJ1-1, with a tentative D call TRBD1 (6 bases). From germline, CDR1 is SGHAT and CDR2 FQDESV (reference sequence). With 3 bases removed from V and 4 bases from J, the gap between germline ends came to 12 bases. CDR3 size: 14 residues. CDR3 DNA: TGTGCCAGCAGCTTTTTGCAGGGGAGCACTGAAGCTTTCTTT. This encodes CASSFLQGSTEAFF.

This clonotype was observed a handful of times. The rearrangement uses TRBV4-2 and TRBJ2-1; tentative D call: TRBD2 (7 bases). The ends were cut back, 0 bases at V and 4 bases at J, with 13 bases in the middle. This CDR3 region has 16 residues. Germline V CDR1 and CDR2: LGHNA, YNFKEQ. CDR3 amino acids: CASSQDMRGPYNEQFF. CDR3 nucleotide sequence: TGTGCCAGCAGCCAAGATATGCGGGGGCCGTACAATGAGCAGTTCTTC.